Described below is a single T cell receptor beta chain sequence and its context. Its target is not known. The record originates from a study of OX40 agonist ivuxolimab in advanced cancers. General study findings and limits: CD8+ T cells averaged more expanded clones than CD4+.

Prior autoimmune disease or systemic immunosuppression barred patients. The repertoire was sequenced with immunoSEQ multiplex PCR; TCRdb's copy has only in-frame clones and lacks some. The sample has 50,000 or so clones, roughly 82% seen once; the top ten hold over 2%. The CDR3 is 13 amino acids. V was trimmed by 4 bases and J by 7 bases, leaving 8 bases between them. Germline V gives CDR1 PRHDT, CDR2 FYEKMQ (reference sequence). The specimen was CD4+ or CD8+ T cells sorted from blood, collected in a trial of the OX40 agonist ivuxolimab. The chain recombines TRBV13 with TRBJ1-6; D call uncertain. This clonotype originated in an adult with an advanced solid tumor such as melanoma, head and neck, liver or kidney cancer. CDR3 sequence reads: CASSSRPNSPLHF. Here the CDR3 DNA reads TGTGCCAGCAGCTCGAGGCCGAATTCACCCCTCCACTTT. Variable domain in full (rest from reference TRBV13 and TRBJ1-6): AAGVIQSPRHLIKEKRETATLKCYPIPRHDTVYWYQQGPGQDPQFLISFYEKMQSDKGSIPDRFSAQQFSDYHSELNMSSLELGDSALYFCASSSRPNSPLHFGNGTRLTVT.